This is a list of T cell receptor beta chains from one sample in a study of molecular identifiers for immune sequencing clone quantification. TCRdb redid the calling of the PCR reads with MiXCR, one entry per CDR3 protein. Of 35,000 to 45,000 distinct CDR3 sequences in the sample, 15% to 20% were seen once. Input material: naive CD8+ T cells from blood, with Jurkat cell RNA spiked in. These receptors were obtained from a human donor in good health. Some libraries in this study had Jurkat cell RNA spiked in. CDR3s include the opening cysteine and the closing phenylalanine or tryptophan. D genes are given only for firm matches.

CDR3 protein: CAWSIGPSEQFF
V gene: TRBV30
J gene: TRBJ2-1
D gene: -

CDR3 protein: CASSLAGTSQETQYF
V gene: TRBV5-6
J gene: TRBJ2-5
D gene: -

CDR3 protein: CASSHPKQGGYNSPLHF
V gene: TRBV28
J gene: TRBJ1-6
D gene: -

CDR3 protein: CASSLGVGELYTDTQYF
V gene: TRBV4-1
J gene: TRBJ2-3
D gene: -

CDR3 protein: CASSYSSGGVYNEQFF
V gene: TRBV6-2/TRBV6-3
J gene: TRBJ2-1
D gene: -

CDR3 protein: CASSLGRDTQYF
V gene: TRBV7-9
J gene: TRBJ2-3
D gene: -

CDR3 protein: CSVEDGDRMNTEAFF
V gene: TRBV29-1
J gene: TRBJ1-1
D gene: TRBD1

CDR3 protein: CASSFKDSTDTQYF
V gene: TRBV5-4
J gene: TRBJ2-3
D gene: -

CDR3 protein: CASSHHRQGLSLSNQPQHF
V gene: TRBV3-1
J gene: TRBJ1-5
D gene: TRBD1

CDR3 protein: CASSFSQGDGKLFF
V gene: TRBV7-2
J gene: TRBJ1-4
D gene: -

CDR3 protein: CASSSQGSNTEAFF
V gene: TRBV13
J gene: TRBJ1-1
D gene: -

CDR3 protein: CASSLALGLNTEALF
V gene: TRBV7-9
J gene: TRBJ1-1
D gene: -

CDR3 protein: CSGTKRTGGNSPLHF
V gene: TRBV20-1
J gene: TRBJ1-6
D gene: TRBD1

CDR3 protein: CASPPWGTSGTSYEQYF
V gene: TRBV2
J gene: TRBJ2-7
D gene: TRBD2

CDR3 protein: CASRTQRQGYQPQHF
V gene: TRBV28
J gene: TRBJ1-5
D gene: TRBD1

CDR3 protein: CASRKTGTGGSANEKLFF
V gene: TRBV6-5
J gene: TRBJ1-4
D gene: TRBD1

CDR3 protein: CASSPRGGTSGSVGTDTQYF
V gene: TRBV11-2
J gene: TRBJ2-3
D gene: TRBD2

CDR3 protein: CASSQDYRTSGIEQFF
V gene: TRBV3-1
J gene: TRBJ2-1
D gene: TRBD2

CDR3 protein: CASSSLGGRADDEQYF
V gene: TRBV28
J gene: TRBJ2-7
D gene: TRBD2

CDR3 protein: CATSSPLQETQYF
V gene: TRBV15
J gene: TRBJ2-5
D gene: -

CDR3 protein: CSVEWDSMNTEAFF
V gene: TRBV29-1
J gene: TRBJ1-1
D gene: TRBD1

CDR3 protein: CASSLGVLAGGGEQFF
V gene: TRBV7-9
J gene: TRBJ2-1
D gene: TRBD2

CDR3 protein: CASSFSGRTDTQYF
V gene: TRBV12-3/TRBV12-4
J gene: TRBJ2-3
D gene: TRBD2

CDR3 protein: CASSLAGQNTEAFF
V gene: TRBV5-1
J gene: TRBJ1-1
D gene: -

CDR3 protein: CASSTSTDTQYF
V gene: TRBV12-3/TRBV12-4
J gene: TRBJ2-3
D gene: -

CDR3 protein: CASSKGGSNQPQHF
V gene: TRBV27
J gene: TRBJ1-5
D gene: -

CDR3 protein: CASEGGPYNEQSF
V gene: TRBV30
J gene: TRBJ2-1
D gene: TRBD1

CDR3 protein: CASSLGGTTGVADTQYF
V gene: TRBV4-1
J gene: TRBJ2-3
D gene: TRBD2

CDR3 protein: CASSLTGEETQYF
V gene: TRBV7-9
J gene: TRBJ2-5
D gene: -

CDR3 protein: CASSPGASSSEQYF
V gene: TRBV28
J gene: TRBJ2-7
D gene: -

CDR3 protein: CASSVSGTGGHSTDTQYF
V gene: TRBV9
J gene: TRBJ2-3
D gene: TRBD1

CDR3 protein: CASSRLDRGGDEQYF
V gene: TRBV4-1
J gene: TRBJ2-7
D gene: TRBD1

CDR3 protein: CSVATLRDRDTGELFF
V gene: TRBV29-1
J gene: TRBJ2-2
D gene: TRBD1

CDR3 protein: CATSDIQGAQTEAFF
V gene: TRBV15
J gene: TRBJ1-1
D gene: TRBD1

CDR3 protein: CASRREGGNQPQHF
V gene: TRBV12-3/TRBV12-4
J gene: TRBJ1-5
D gene: -

CDR3 protein: CASRNLGTAGPYNEQFF
V gene: TRBV27
J gene: TRBJ2-1
D gene: -

CDR3 protein: CASSNNRVWDSGADVLTF
V gene: TRBV7-6
J gene: TRBJ2-6
D gene: -

CDR3 protein: CASSSDALYEQYF
V gene: TRBV4-1
J gene: TRBJ2-7
D gene: -

CDR3 protein: CASSLVGAPDTQYF
V gene: TRBV6-5
J gene: TRBJ2-3
D gene: -

CDR3 protein: CASSFRNYEQYF
V gene: TRBV5-4
J gene: TRBJ2-7
D gene: -